These T cell receptor beta chains were read from a single sample in a study of cytomegalovirus exposure and HLA in healthy donors. Generated by immunoSEQ multiplex PCR, the TCRdb table keeps only in-frame clones and is missing some. The sample gives about 180,000 clones, approximately 82% of which show up once; 0.95% to 1.5% is in the top ten. The sample taken for sequencing was PBMCs. The receptors come from a girl aged 2 to 10 in good health and CMV-seropositive. CDR3s include the opening cysteine and the closing phenylalanine or tryptophan. The order of the fields is clone size, J gene, V gene, D gene, CDR3 DNA, CDR3 protein. D genes are given only for firm matches. The size field is filled for only some rows; it gives once, few, many or a size class.

size: .; J: TRBJ2-1; V: TRBV2; D: TRBD1; DNA: TGTGCCACGGCACCGGGACAGTCCTACAATGAGCAGTTCTTC; CDR3: CATAPGQSYNEQFF
size: .; J: TRBJ2-5; V: TRBV30; D: TRBD2; DNA: TGTGCCTCCACTGAATCGGGACTAGCTGGGAAAGAGACCCAGTACTTC; CDR3: CASTESGLAGKETQYF
size: .; J: TRBJ1-2; V: TRBV19; D: TRBD1; DNA: TGTGCCAGTAGTATAGATCCGGGACAGGGTAATGTTGGCTACACCTTC; CDR3: CASSIDPGQGNVGYTF
size: .; J: TRBJ1-4; V: TRBV5-6; D: .; DNA: TGTGCCAGCAGCCTCGACAGGCTTAATGAAAAACTGTTTTTT; CDR3: CASSLDRLNEKLFF
size: once; J: TRBJ2-1; V: TRBV30; D: .; DNA: TGTGCCTGGGGGTTTGGGGGGAGACGCAATGAGCAGTTCTTC; CDR3: CAWGFGGRRNEQFF
size: .; J: TRBJ1-3; V: TRBV28; D: .; DNA: TGTGCCAGCAGTTTTTCCGGGGAGGTGTACGGAAACACCATATATTTT; CDR3: CASSFSGEVYGNTIYF
size: .; J: TRBJ2-7; V: TRBV6-5; D: TRBD1; DNA: TGTGCCAGCAGTCCGGGACAGGGCCGTTCCTACGAGCAGTACTTC; CDR3: CASSPGQGRSYEQYF
size: .; J: TRBJ1-6; V: TRBV27; D: TRBD1; DNA: TGTGCCAGCAGTTTAACAGGGGTCGAAAATTCACCCCTCCACTTT; CDR3: CASSLTGVENSPLHF
size: .; J: TRBJ2-1; V: TRBV5-4; D: .; DNA: TGTGCCAGCAGCTTGTCTGTCAGGCAGCAGTTCTTC; CDR3: CASSLSVRQQFF
size: .; J: TRBJ1-3; V: TRBV7-6; D: .; DNA: TGTGCCAGCAGCTACGAACAGGGAGAGTCTGGAAACACCATATATTTT; CDR3: CASSYEQGESGNTIYF
size: .; J: TRBJ2-7; V: TRBV5-4; D: TRBD2; DNA: TGTGCCAGCAGCTTGGCCGGGACTAGCAGCTACGAGCAGTACTTC; CDR3: CASSLAGTSSYEQYF
size: once; J: TRBJ2-3; V: TRBV6-1; D: .; DNA: TGTGCCAGCAGTGAAGCGCTGGGCAGCACAGATACGCAGTATTTT; CDR3: CASSEALGSTDTQYF
size: .; J: TRBJ1-5; V: TRBV30; D: TRBD1; DNA: TGTGCCTGGGACAGGGGCAGGGATTATAATCAGCCCCAGCATTTT; CDR3: CAWDRGRDYNQPQHF
size: .; J: TRBJ2-7; V: TRBV7-3; D: TRBD2; DNA: TGTGCCAGCAGCCAAACTAGCGGGGGCTCCTACGAGCAGTACTTC; CDR3: CASSQTSGGSYEQYF
size: .; J: TRBJ1-2; V: TRBV11-2; D: .; DNA: TGTGCCAGCAGCTTAGTTGCGACAACAAACTATGGCTACACCTTC; CDR3: CASSLVATTNYGYTF
size: .; J: TRBJ2-7; V: TRBV27; D: TRBD2; DNA: TGTGCCAGCAGGGGGCGGGGTAGCGGGAGGACTCTTTATCCCGAGCAGTACTTC; CDR3: CASRGRGSGRTLYPEQYF
size: .; J: TRBJ1-1; V: TRBV7-9; D: TRBD1; DNA: TGTTCCAGCAGCTTAGACAGGGGATCGAACACTGAAGCTTTCTTT; CDR3: CSSSLDRGSNTEAFF
size: .; J: TRBJ1-5; V: TRBV28; D: .; DNA: TGTGCAGAGGGGTCAGGGGCCACACTTCAGCCCCAGCATTTT; CDR3: CAEGSGATLQPQHF
size: .; J: TRBJ2-1; V: TRBV5-1; D: TRBD2; DNA: TGCGCCAGCAGCTTGGCTAGCGGGAGGGATTCCTACAATGAGCAGTTCTTC; CDR3: CASSLASGRDSYNEQFF
size: few; J: TRBJ1-3; V: TRBV28; D: .; DNA: TGTGCCAGCAGACAGCTCGGCAGCTCTGGAAACACCATATATTTT; CDR3: CASRQLGSSGNTIYF
size: few; J: TRBJ2-1; V: TRBV6-1; D: TRBD2; DNA: TGTGCCAGCAGTGAACTAGCGGGCTCCTACAATGAGCAGTTCTTC; CDR3: CASSELAGSYNEQFF
size: few; J: TRBJ2-7; V: TRBV6-5; D: .; DNA: TGTGCCAGCAGTCCCCGACAGGTGATCTACGAGCAGTACTTC; CDR3: CASSPRQVIYEQYF
size: .; J: TRBJ2-5; V: TRBV4-2; D: .; DNA: TGTGCCAGCAGCCAAGAGCGAGAGACCCAGTACTTC; CDR3: CASSQERETQYF
size: .; J: TRBJ2-1; V: TRBV5-1; D: .; DNA: TGCGCCAGCAGCCCCTCGGCCGGGAGAACGAATGAGCAGTTCTTC; CDR3: CASSPSAGRTNEQFF
size: .; J: TRBJ1-1; V: TRBV5-4; D: .; DNA: TGTGCCAGCAGCTTGGGGGTCGGAGGGGCGGAGGTTAGTGAAGCTTTCTTT; CDR3: CASSLGVGGAEVSEAFF
size: .; J: TRBJ2-7; V: TRBV5-4; D: .; DNA: TGTGCCAGCAGCTTGGAATACGGAGACTACGAGCAGTACTTC; CDR3: CASSLEYGDYEQYF
size: .; J: TRBJ2-3; V: TRBV30; D: TRBD2; DNA: TGTGCCTGGAGTAAGGTCGGGGGGACAGATACGCAGTATTTT; CDR3: CAWSKVGGTDTQYF
size: .; J: TRBJ2-7; V: TRBV28; D: TRBD2; DNA: TGTGCCAGCAGAGTCTTTAGCGGGTCCTACGAGCAGTACTTC; CDR3: CASRVFSGSYEQYF
size: .; J: TRBJ2-7; V: TRBV30; D: .; DNA: TGTGCCTGGTCCGGGACTGGGACCTACGAGCAGTACTTC; CDR3: CAWSGTGTYEQYF
size: .; J: TRBJ2-3; V: TRBV9; D: TRBD1; DNA: TGTGCCAGCAGCGATTTCTGGGGGACAGCGTCCACAGATACGCAGTATTTT; CDR3: CASSDFWGTASTDTQYF
size: .; J: TRBJ1-2; V: TRBV27; D: TRBD1; DNA: TGTGCCAGCAGGCGACAGGGCTATGGCTACACCTTC; CDR3: CASRRQGYGYTF
size: .; J: TRBJ2-1; V: TRBV5-4; D: .; DNA: TGTGCCAGCAGCCCCGAGGCTTTAAGCTCCTACAATGAGCAGTTCTTC; CDR3: CASSPEALSSYNEQFF
size: .; J: TRBJ2-3; V: TRBV4-2; D: TRBD2; DNA: TGTGCCAGCAGCCAAGGGCGCCTAGCGGGGGGGCCAGATACGCAGTATTTT; CDR3: CASSQGRLAGGPDTQYF
size: .; J: TRBJ1-1; V: TRBV6-5; D: .; DNA: TGTGCCAGCAGTTATGCACTAAGGAACACTGAAGCTTTCTTT; CDR3: CASSYALRNTEAFF
size: .; J: TRBJ2-1; V: TRBV14; D: TRBD2; DNA: TGTGCCAGCAGCCAACCGGGACTAGGGTTCCGTGAGCAGTTCTTC; CDR3: CASSQPGLGFREQFF
size: .; J: TRBJ2-7; V: TRBV7-8; D: .; DNA: TGTGCCAGCAGCTTTATAGGGGCCCAGGGGCAGTACTTC; CDR3: CASSFIGAQGQYF
size: once; J: TRBJ1-3; V: TRBV6-5; D: .; DNA: TGTGCCAGCAGGCGACAAAGCTCTGGAAACACCATATATTTT; CDR3: CASRRQSSGNTIYF
size: .; J: TRBJ2-3; V: TRBV6-4; D: TRBD2; DNA: TGTGCCAGCAGTGCACTAGCGGGGGTCCAAGATACGCAGTATTTT; CDR3: CASSALAGVQDTQYF
size: .; J: TRBJ2-2; V: TRBV25-1; D: TRBD1; DNA: TGTGCCAGCAGACAAACAGGGGTAATTACCGGGGAGCTGTTTTTT; CDR3: CASRQTGVITGELFF
size: .; J: TRBJ2-1; V: TRBV9; D: TRBD2; DNA: TGTGCCAGCAGCGTAAAGGGACTAGGGGTGTGTGAGCAGTTCTTC; CDR3: CASSVKGLGVCEQFF
size: .; J: TRBJ1-2; V: TRBV5-1; D: .; DNA: TGCGCCAGCAGCTTGGAGGGGTTTGGCTACACCTTC; CDR3: CASSLEGFGYTF
size: .; J: TRBJ2-2; V: TRBV27; D: .; DNA: TGTGCCAGCAGTAGTGGTCGCAGGCGCCAGCCCCTGAACACCGGGGAGCTGTTTTTT; CDR3: CASSSGRRRQPLNTGELFF
size: .; J: TRBJ1-1; V: TRBV5-1; D: TRBD1; DNA: TGCGCCAGCAGCTCGGGACAGTCCCGCATGGCGGGCACTGAAGCTTTCTTT; CDR3: CASSSGQSRMAGTEAFF
size: .; J: TRBJ2-2; V: TRBV5-4; D: TRBD2; DNA: TGTGCCAGCAGCATTGGGGGACTAGCGGGAGGACTTGGCGGGGAGCTGTTTTTT; CDR3: CASSIGGLAGGLGGELFF
size: .; J: TRBJ2-1; V: TRBV11-1; D: .; DNA: TGTGCCAGCAGCTTAGGATCGAAGGGCGGGGATGAGCAGTTCTTC; CDR3: CASSLGSKGGDEQFF
size: few; J: TRBJ1-4; V: TRBV28; D: .; DNA: TGTGCCAGCAGTTCCCCGGGGGAGGTTAATGAAAAACTGTTTTTT; CDR3: CASSSPGEVNEKLFF
size: .; J: TRBJ1-2; V: TRBV5-4; D: .; DNA: TGTGCCAGCAGCTCAACCAGGGGAGGGGATGGCTACACCTTC; CDR3: CASSSTRGGDGYTF
size: .; J: TRBJ2-7; V: TRBV5-4; D: TRBD2; DNA: TGTGCCAGCAGCTTGGGCTCGACTAGCGGGAGGGCCTACGAGCAGTACTTC; CDR3: CASSLGSTSGRAYEQYF
size: once; J: TRBJ2-2; V: TRBV10-2; D: TRBD1; DNA: TGCGCCAGCAGACCCGATACAGGGGGCCTTACTGGGGAGCTGTTTTTT; CDR3: CASRPDTGGLTGELFF